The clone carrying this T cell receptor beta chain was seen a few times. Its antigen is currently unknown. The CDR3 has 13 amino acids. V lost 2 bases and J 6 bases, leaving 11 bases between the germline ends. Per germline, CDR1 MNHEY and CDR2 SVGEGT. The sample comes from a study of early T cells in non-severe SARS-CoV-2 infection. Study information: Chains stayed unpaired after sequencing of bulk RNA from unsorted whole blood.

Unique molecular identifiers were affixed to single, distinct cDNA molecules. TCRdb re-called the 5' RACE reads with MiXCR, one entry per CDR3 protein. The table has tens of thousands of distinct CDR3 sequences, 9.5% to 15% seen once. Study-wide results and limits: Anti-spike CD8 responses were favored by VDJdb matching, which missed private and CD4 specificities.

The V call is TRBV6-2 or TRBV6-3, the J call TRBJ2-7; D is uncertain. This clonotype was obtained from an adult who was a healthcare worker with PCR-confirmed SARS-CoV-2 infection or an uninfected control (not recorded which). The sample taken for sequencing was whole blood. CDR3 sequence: CASSYTAFFEQYF. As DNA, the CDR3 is TGTGCCAGCAGTTACACAGCGTTTTTCGAGCAGTACTTC.